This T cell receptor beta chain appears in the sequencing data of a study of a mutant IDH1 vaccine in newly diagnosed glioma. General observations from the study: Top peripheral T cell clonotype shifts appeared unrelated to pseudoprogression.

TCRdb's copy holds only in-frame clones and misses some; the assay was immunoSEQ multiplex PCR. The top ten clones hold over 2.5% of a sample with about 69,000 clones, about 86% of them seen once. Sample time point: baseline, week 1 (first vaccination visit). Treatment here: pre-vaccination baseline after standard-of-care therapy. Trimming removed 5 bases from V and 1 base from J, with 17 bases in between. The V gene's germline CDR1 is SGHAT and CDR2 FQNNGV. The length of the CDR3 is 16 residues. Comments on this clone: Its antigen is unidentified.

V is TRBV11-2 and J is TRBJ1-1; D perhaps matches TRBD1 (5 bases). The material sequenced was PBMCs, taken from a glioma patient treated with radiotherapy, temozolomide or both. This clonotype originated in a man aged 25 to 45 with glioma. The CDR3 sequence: CASSPRPPGQNTEAFF. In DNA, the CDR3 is TGTGCCAGCAGCCCCCGCCCCCCAGGGCAGAACACTGAAGCTTTCTTT.